This TCR beta chain is from a study of blood T cell repertoires in COVID-19. For the study at large: Specimens from acute and convalescent COVID-19 originated in the United States, Italy and Spain.

The germline CDR1 and CDR2 sequences are SGHVS and FNYEAQ. This CDR3 contains 15 residues. V shed 5 bases, J shed 2 bases, and the junction held 6 bases outside the gene matches. Methods used by the authors: Using reference gene primer amplification, nucleated cell counts were estimated. TCRdb keeps only in-frame clones here, not all; method: immunoSEQ multiplex PCR. From that table come the V and J calls and clone size; the DNA was used to work out D and trimming. The sample lists roughly 150,000 clones, roughly 93% occurring once. Sequenced sample: peripheral blood. This chain joins TRBV7-6 and TRBJ1-5; 7 bases map to TRBD1. This TCR was sampled from a man between 18 and 35 years old with COVID-19, enrolled during active disease. The CDR3 sequence: CASSRDSQRNQPQHF. For the CDR3, the DNA is TGTGCCAGCAGCCGGGACAGCCAGCGCAATCAGCCCCAGCATTTT.